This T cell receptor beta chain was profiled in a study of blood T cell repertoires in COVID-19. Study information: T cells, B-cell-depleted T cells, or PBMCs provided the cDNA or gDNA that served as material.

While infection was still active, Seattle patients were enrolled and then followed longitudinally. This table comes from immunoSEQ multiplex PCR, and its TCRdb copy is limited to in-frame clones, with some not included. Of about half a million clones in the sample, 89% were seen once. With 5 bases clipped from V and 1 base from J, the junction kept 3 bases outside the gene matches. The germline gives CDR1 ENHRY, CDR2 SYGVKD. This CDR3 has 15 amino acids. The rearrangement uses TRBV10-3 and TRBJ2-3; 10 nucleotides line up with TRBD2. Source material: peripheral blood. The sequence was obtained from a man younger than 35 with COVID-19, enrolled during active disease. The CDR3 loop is CAISLAGDGTDTQYF. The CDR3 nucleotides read TGTGCCATCAGTCTAGCGGGGGACGGCACAGATACGCAGTATTTT.